Each of the 26 T cell receptor beta chains below was sequenced from the same sample in a study of blood T cell repertoires in COVID-19 (TCRdb year 2020). Libraries were prepared through the immunoSEQ multiplex PCR assay. The source is immuneACCESS, and TCRdb retained only in-frame sequences with V and J called. Part of the clones is not carried over; for the studies checked, unresolved V genes explain less than half of this, and the remainder is unexplained. The sample has 23,000 or so clones on record, roughly 87% of them singletons. The ten largest clones represent around 8.9% of the sample. Specimen: peripheral blood. The receptors originated from a man aged 65 to 79 with acute or convalescent COVID-19.

The V call is TRBV28, the J call TRBJ2-1; TRBD2 matches 14 bases. Germline V lookup: CDR1 MDHEN, CDR2 SYDVKM. This CDR3 spans 16 amino acids. The V and J ends lost 6 bases and 7 bases, in that order; junction bases with no gene match: 8. The CDR3 reads CASRPGGLAGVNEQFF. In DNA form, the CDR3 reads TGTGCCAGCAGGCCCGGGGGACTAGCGGGAGTGAATGAGCAGTTCTTC.

The V gene is TRBV9, the J gene TRBJ2-3; D may be TRBD2 (5 bases). The CDR3 totals 15 residues. Germline loops: CDR1 SGDLS, CDR2 YYNGEE. V lost 3 bases, J lost 1 base, and 12 bases lay in between. CDR3 loop: CASSARAGRTDTQYF. The CDR3 DNA reads TGTGCCAGCAGCGCTAGGGCGGGTCGCACAGATACGCAGTATTTT.

V and J are TRBV6-5 and TRBJ2-7, with 10 bases that match TRBD1. The CDR3 loop spans 12 amino acids. V lost 6 bases to trimming and J lost 6 bases; unmatched junction nucleotides: 2. Germline-derived CDR1 and CDR2 are MNHEY and SVGAGI. The CDR3 sequence is CASSRQGAEQYF. CDR3 DNA sequence: TGTGCCAGCAGCCGACAGGGGGCCGAGCAGTACTTC.

This chain links TRBV19 with TRBJ2-3; 8 positions match TRBD2. This CDR3 has 17 amino acids. Germline-derived CDR1 and CDR2 are LNHDA and SQIVND (reference sequence). J was trimmed by 3 bases and V by 0 bases; bases with no gene match: 8. CDR3 protein: CASSIEAGTSLTDTQYF. CDR3 DNA sequence: TGTGCCAGTAGTATAGAAGCCGGGACTAGTCTAACAGATACGCAGTATTTT.

The chain links TRBV5-1 to TRBJ2-3; the match to TRBD1 covers 7 bases. CDR1 is SGHRS and CDR2 is YFSETQ in the germline V gene. CDR3 length equals 18 residues. V lost 0 bases and J lost 2; bases outside the gene matches: 12. The CDR3: CASSLGDRQGYYTDTQYF. CDR3 DNA: TGCGCCAGCAGCTTGGGGGATCGACAGGGCTACTACACAGATACGCAGTATTTT.

The chain links TRBV3-1 (or the pseudogene TRBV3-2) to TRBJ1-1, with D tentatively TRBD1 (6 bases). CDR1 and CDR2 from the germline V gene are LGHDT and YNNKEL (reference sequence). V lost 4 bases and J 1 base, leaving 10 bases between the germline ends. The CDR3 length is 14 residues. The CDR3 DNA reads as TGTGCCAGCAGCCGGGGGCAGTCGAACACTGAAGCTTTCTTT. This encodes CASSRGQSNTEAFF.

V is TRBV19 and J is TRBJ1-5; TRBD1 agrees at 8 bases. The V and J ends lost 2 bases and 6 bases, in that order; junction bases with no gene match: 3. CDR1 and CDR2 (germline): LNHDA, SQIVND (reference sequence). The length of the CDR3 is 14 residues. CDR3 nucleotides: TGTGCCAGTAGTATACCGGACAGGGTTCAGCCCCAGCATTTT. This codes for CASSIPDRVQPQHF.

This chain joins TRBV6-5 and TRBJ2-3, with 9 bases aligning to TRBD1. This CDR3 spans 15 amino acids. Germline CDR1 MNHEY, CDR2 SVGAGI. With V trimmed by 5 bases and J by 4 bases, 7 bases remained unmatched. CDR3 amino acids: CASSNTGGAADTQYF. The CDR3 DNA is TGTGCCAGCAGTAACACAGGGGGCGCGGCAGATACGCAGTATTTT.

The chain recombines TRBV28 with TRBJ2-7; TRBD1 might be the D (6 bases). Germline CDR1 reads MDHEN; CDR2 reads SYDVKM. The CDR3 covers 16 residues. With 4 bases removed from V and 3 bases from J, the gap between germline ends came to 19 bases. CDR3 loop: CASSSYVQGPVYEQYF. CDR3 bases: TGTGCCAGCAGTTCATATGTACAGGGTCCGGTCTACGAGCAGTACTTC.

The rearrangement uses TRBV4-1 and TRBJ1-2; no clear D. The CDR3 is 16 amino acids. Trimming shortened V by 0 bases and J by 0 bases, and 11 bases separated the two germline ends. Germline V gives CDR1 MGHRA, CDR2 YSYEKL. The CDR3 spells CASSQDGWAANYGYTF. The CDR3 nucleotides are TGCGCCAGCAGCCAAGATGGATGGGCAGCTAACTATGGCTACACCTTC.

This clone was seen only once. Written as DNA, the CDR3 is TGCGCCAGCAGCTTGGGGACCCTCGGGGTTACTAATGAAAAACTGTTTTTT. It is translated as CASSLGTLGVTNEKLFF. The V and J genes are TRBV5-1 and TRBJ1-4; D ambiguous. V dropped 0 bases and J dropped 2 bases, with 14 bases sitting between them. The CDR3 totals 17 residues. Germline CDR1 SGHRS, CDR2 YFSETQ.

This chain joins TRBV5-4 and TRBJ2-3; D unclear. Between the trimmed V and J ends, which lost 0 bases and 0 bases, there was a span of 8 bases. CDR3 length: 15 residues. Per germline, CDR1 SGHNT and CDR2 YYREEE (reference sequence). The DNA for the CDR3 is TGTGCCAGCAGCTTGGTCCAGACTAGCACAGATACGCAGTATTTT. It translates to CASSLVQTSTDTQYF.

This clone was detected once. The chain uses TRBV4-1 and TRBJ1-2; no definite D call. Germline V CDR1 and CDR2: MGHRA, YSYEKL. Deletions cut 1 base from V and 2 bases from J, with 8 bases between. This CDR3 has 14 residues. CDR3 residues: CASSQAPTNYGYTF. DNA for the CDR3: TGCGCCAGCAGCCAAGCCCCTACCAACTATGGCTACACCTTC.

The chain uses TRBV5-6 and TRBJ1-2; tentative D call: TRBD1 (5 bases). V was trimmed by 4 bases and J by 4 bases, leaving 14 bases between them. CDR1 and CDR2 (germline): SGHDT, YYEEEE. The CDR3 has 14 residues. In DNA form, the CDR3 reads TGTGCCAGCAGCCGACAGTCCATAAGCTATGGCTACACCTTC. Amino acid sequence: CASSRQSISYGYTF.

J is TRBJ2-1 and V is TRBV5-1; 7 bases agree with TRBD2. The germline V gene has CDR1 SGHRS and CDR2 YFSETQ. The CDR3 length is 16 residues. V gave up 4 bases and J gave up 6 bases; unmatched junction bases: 13. The CDR3 is CASSSGLVFPGNEQFF. For the CDR3, the DNA is TGCGCCAGCAGCAGCGGACTAGTCTTTCCCGGCAATGAGCAGTTCTTC.

The chain recombines TRBV2 with TRBJ1-3; no reliable D call. Trimming took off 3 bases at V and 3 bases at J, with 18 bases between the two ends. Germline V lookup: CDR1 SNHLY, CDR2 FYNNEI. The CDR3 is 17 amino acids. The CDR3 DNA sequence: TGTGCCAGCAGTGATATCGGCTGGAGGGTCGGTGGAAACACCATATATTTT. This gives the protein CASSDIGWRVGGNTIYF.

The V and J genes are TRBV21-1 and TRBJ2-2; the table's D call, TRBD2, has no DNA check behind it. TRBV21-1 is a listed pseudogene. The CDR3 totals 15 residues. The CDR3 loop reads CAKSGTSANTGELFF. DNA for the CDR3: TGTGCGAAGTCCGGGACTAGCGCTAACACCGGGGAGCTGTTTTTT.

Points on this clone: The same CDR3 can be traced to other DNA sequences in this sample. The chain combines TRBV11-2 with TRBJ2-7; D unclear. This CDR3 has 11 amino acids. Looked up from germline, CDR1 is SGHAT and CDR2 is FQNNGV. V lost 6 bases to trimming and J lost 0 bases, with 3 bases between them. CDR3 DNA sequence: TGTGCCAGCAGTCGCTCCTACGAGCAGTACTTC. As protein: CASSRSYEQYF.

This chain connects TRBV15 to TRBJ2-7; 7 bases fit TRBD2. CDR1 LNHNV and CDR2 YYDKDF come from the germline V gene (reference sequence). Trimming took 0 bases from V and 7 from J; bases not matched to a gene: 3. The length of the CDR3 is 13 residues. The DNA of the CDR3 is TGTGCCACCAGCAGAGATCGCGGGAGAGAGCAGTACTTC. Encoded protein: CATSRDRGREQYF.

This chain joins TRBV9 and TRBJ1-1, with D possibly TRBD1 on 6 matching bases. There are 18 residues in the CDR3. V lost 4 bases and J lost 0, with 22 bases in between. Germline CDR1 and CDR2: SGDLS and YYNGEE. CDR3 bases: TGTGCCAGCAGCTCTCAAAAAGGGGGTAACGAACTGAACACTGAAGCTTTCTTT. Its protein product is CASSSQKGGNELNTEAFF.

V and J are TRBV10-3 and TRBJ1-1; a possible D gene is TRBD1 (6 bases). The germline gives CDR1 ENHRY, CDR2 SYGVKD. The CDR3 sequence is 12 residues long. V was trimmed by 2 bases and J by 10 bases, leaving 11 bases between them. DNA for the CDR3: TGTGCCATCAGTGAGCCGCAGGGGAGAGCTTTCTTT. This translates into CAISEPQGRAFF.

CDR3 in amino acids: CASSLGDRGWGTEAFF. CDR3 bases: TGTGCCAGCAGCTTGGGGGACAGGGGTTGGGGAACTGAAGCTTTCTTT. V and J are TRBV5-4 and TRBJ1-1; 10 bases are a match to TRBD1. Germline V gene data show CDR1 as SGHNT and CDR2 as YYREEE (reference sequence). The CDR3 runs to 16 residues. V dropped 0 bases and J dropped 5; count of bases not matched to a gene: 7.

The chain is built from TRBV7-9 and TRBJ2-5; the match to TRBD1 covers 7 bases. Germline V gene data show CDR1 as SEHNR and CDR2 as FQNEAQ (reference sequence). J lost 7 bases, V lost 4 bases, and 3 bases had no gene match. This CDR3 is built from 12 residues. The CDR3 sequence is CASSSDRSTQYF. The DNA for the CDR3 is TGTGCCAGCAGCTCGGACAGGTCGACCCAGTACTTC. The full variable domain, its missing parts supplied by reference TRBV7-9 and TRBJ2-5, is DTGVSQNPRHKITKRGQNVTFRCDPISEHNRLYWYRQTLGQGPEFLTYFQNEAQLEKSRLLSDRFSAERPKGSFSTLEIQRTEQGDSAMYLCASSSDRSTQYFGPGTRLLVL.

J is TRBJ1-2 and V is TRBV4-2; 8 nucleotides align to TRBD1. The V gene's germline CDR1 is LGHNA and CDR2 YNFKEQ. The CDR3 is made up of 15 amino acids. V lost 0 bases and J lost 8; bases outside the gene matches: 8. This chain's CDR3 is CASSQEQQGDRGYTF. In DNA form, the CDR3 reads TGTGCCAGCAGCCAAGAGCAACAGGGGGATCGAGGCTACACCTTC.

The V gene is TRBV15, the J gene TRBJ2-3, with unresolved D. Germline V gives CDR1 LNHNV, CDR2 YYDKDF (reference sequence). The CDR3 has 13 residues. V lost 3 bases, J lost 1 base, and 5 bases lay in between. CDR3 sequence reads: CATSSAGTDTQYF. For the CDR3, the DNA is TGTGCCACCAGCAGCGCAGGCACAGATACGCAGTATTTT.

The chain joins TRBV28 to TRBJ2-7; 8 positions match TRBD2. This CDR3 is 16 amino acids long. Germline V CDR1 and CDR2: MDHEN, SYDVKM. Trimming removed 4 bases from V and 6 bases from J; junction bases left unmatched: 14. The CDR3, as DNA: TGTGCCAGCAGTTCCCTCGGGGCAGCGGGGGAGATCGAGCAGTACTTC. This translates into CASSSLGAAGEIEQYF.